This T cell receptor (beta chain) derives from a study of T cells in Graves' hyperthyroidism and ophthalmopathy. Study information: The authors collected peripheral blood at initial diagnosis, before any treatment. Points from the study as a whole: The blood repertoire included most of the expanded thyroid clonotypes above 0.001.

RNA transcripts provided the source from which TCR beta CDR3 regions were amplified. The HTBI primer set served for first-round RT-PCR of the TCR CDR3. TCRdb independently ran MiXCR on the multiplex PCR reads; one entry per CDR3 protein. Among about 350,000 distinct CDR3 sequences listed, about an eighth were seen once. Trimming took off 1 base at V and 0 bases at J, with 12 bases between the two ends. Per the germline V gene, CDR1 is MNHNS and CDR2 is SASEGT. This CDR3 region has 16 residues. This clonotype was seen repeatedly, ten times or more. The antigen remains unidentified. A patient was excluded if there was uncontrolled infection, other autoimmune disease, pregnancy or lactation. Diagnosis rested on symptoms, serum thyroxine and TRAb, thyroid ultrasound, and orbital computed tomography.

The specimen was blood. This TCR derives from a woman in her 40s with Graves' ophthalmopathy. The chain couples TRBV6-1 to TRBJ1-1, with D uncertain. CDR3 residues: CASSEVLGSMNTEAFF. CDR3 bases: TGTGCCAGCAGTGAAGTTTTGGGCAGCATGAACACTGAAGCTTTCTTT.